This T cell receptor beta chain was identified in a study of TIL therapy for anti-PD-1-resistant metastatic lung cancer. As to time point: pre-treatment sample, taken before nivolumab and TIL therapy. Tumor tissue came from excised metastases, mostly pleural nodules or supraclavicular lymph nodes. This was the immunoSEQ v3 assay. Produced via immunoSEQ multiplex PCR; TCRdb's table is partial and in-frame only. The sample yields roughly 26,000 clones, 72% seen once. This clone turned up a few times. This TCR was sampled from a person aged 25-85 years with non-small cell lung cancer. Source: tumor tissue, taken at baseline.

CDR3 bases: TGCGCCAGCTGTGAAGGGACAGCCAGGAATTCACCCCTCCACTTT. It encodes CASCEGTARNSPLHF. The gene calls are TRBV5-1 and TRBJ1-6; the match to TRBD1 covers 7 bases. CDR3 length equals 15 residues. The germline V gene encodes CDR1 SGHRS and CDR2 YFSETQ. V lost 7 bases to trimming and J lost 7 bases; unmatched junction nucleotides: 11.